This T cell receptor (beta chain) was recorded in a study of T cell changes during pregnancy in multiple sclerosis. In this sample, this clone turned up once. The method was immunoSEQ multiplex PCR; TCRdb's version includes in-frame clones alone and lacks a portion of them. Seen here are 70,000 or so clones, 85% to 95% observed once, and the top ten hold approximately 2%. V lost 2 bases, J lost 5 bases, and 5 bases stayed unmatched. The length of the CDR3 is 14 residues. Germline CDR1 WSHSY, CDR2 SAAADI. Source: peripheral blood, taken in the third trimester of pregnancy. This TCR was recovered from a female donor in good health, enrolled as a control in a pregnancy study. V usage is TRBV10-2 and J usage is TRBJ1-2; 7 bases align to TRBD1. This CDR3 is CASSEKTGSYGYTF. The DNA of the CDR3 is TGCGCCAGCAGTGAGAAGACAGGGTCTTATGGCTACACCTTC.